These 31 T cell receptor beta chains were sequenced from one sample in a study of metastatic and nonmetastatic thyroid tumors. MiXCR reprocessed the PCR reads for TCRdb. The sample includes 30,000 to 40,000 clones, roughly 13% of them seen just once. Before thyroid surgery, none of the patients had received any treatment. Sequences were obtained from blood. The receptors stem from a female donor with papillary thyroid cancer or a benign thyroid nodule (not recorded which). Some clones in this sample may be carry-over from other donors' samples.

Many counts were recorded for this clone. The chain couples TRBV29-1 to TRBJ2-3; D might be TRBD2 (6 bases). Germline V lookup: CDR1 SQVTM, CDR2 ANQGSEA. The germline V and J ends were trimmed by 7 bases and 2 bases, with 10 bases remaining between them. This CDR3 has 12 amino acids. CDR3 sequence reads: CSAGDFTDTQYF. Here the CDR3 DNA reads TGCAGCGCCGGGGACTTCACAGATACGCAGTATTTT.

This clone came up a few times. With a much larger clone just one base away, this may be a read error. The chain uses TRBV7-8 and TRBJ2-1; 8 bases map to TRBD1. CDR1 SGHVS and CDR2 FQNEAQ come from the germline V gene. This CDR3 is 14 amino acids long. The V gene end was trimmed by 1 base and the J gene end by 8 bases; junction bases not matched to a gene: 4. CDR3 loop: CASSLGAGGDEQFF. CDR3 DNA: TGTGCCAGCAGCTTAGGGGCAGGGGGCGATGAGCAGTTCTTC.

This clone is medium-sized within its sample. The rearrangement joins TRBV28 to TRBJ2-7, with TRBD1 matching over 8 bases. Germline-derived CDR1 and CDR2 are MDHEN and SYDVKM. J was trimmed by 1 base and V by 2 bases; bases with no gene match: 7. The CDR3 covers 16 residues. The CDR3 coding sequence is TGTGCCAGCAGTTTACCGGGACAGGTGCCTTCCTACGAGCAGTACTTC. This translates into CASSLPGQVPSYEQYF.

CDR3 residues: CASRARGLSFPDEQFF. DNA of the CDR3: TGTGCCAGCAGGGCCAGGGGGCTCTCCTTCCCGGATGAGCAGTTCTTC. The rearrangement joins TRBV6-1 to TRBJ2-1; 8 bases align to TRBD1. Germline trimming cut 6 bases from V and 8 bases from J; bases unmatched to any gene: 15. Germline loops: CDR1 MNHNS, CDR2 SASEGT. The CDR3 contains 16 residues.

On this clone: A much larger clone lies one base from this, so it may be a read error. The genes are TRBV5-4 and TRBJ1-2; tentative D call: TRBD1 (5 bases). CDR3 length equals 12 residues. Trimming pared 2 bases from V and 13 bases from J, leaving 15 bases between. Germline-derived CDR1 and CDR2 are SGHNT and YYREEE (reference sequence). The CDR3 loop is CASSLRRGVFTF. The CDR3 DNA sequence: TGTGCCAGCAGCTTACGGAGGGGCGTTTTCACCTTC.

This clone was counted a single time. The V and J genes are TRBV4-1 and TRBJ1-2; unclear D gene. Germline loops: CDR1 MGHRA, CDR2 YSYEKL. V lost 0 bases to trimming and J lost 4 bases, with 15 bases between them. This CDR3 comprises 16 residues. In nucleotides, the CDR3 is TGCGCCAGCAGCCAAGAAGGCGCCATCTACCTCTATGGCTACACCTTC. It yields the protein CASSQEGAIYLYGYTF.

In this sample, this clone turned up many times. The V and J genes are TRBV4-1 and TRBJ1-2, with D unresolved. The CDR3 totals 16 residues. Germline CDR1 is MGHRA and CDR2 is YSYEKL. The V and J ends lost 0 bases and 0 bases respectively, with 11 bases between them. CDR3 protein: CASSQEVGLANYGYTF. Written as DNA, the CDR3 is TGCGCCAGCAGCCAAGAGGTAGGCCTAGCTAACTATGGCTACACCTTC.

The chain links TRBV2 to TRBJ2-1; 12 nucleotides align to TRBD2. CDR1 is SNHLY and CDR2 is FYNNEI in the germline V gene. J was trimmed by 7 bases and V by 3 bases; bases with no gene match: 13. The CDR3 is 18 residues long. The CDR3 spells CASSDIAGLAGCQNEQFF. CDR3 DNA: TGTGCCAGCAGTGATATTGCCGGACTAGCGGGATGTCAGAATGAGCAGTTCTTC.

In its sample, this clone was seen a few times. The chain recombines TRBV27 with TRBJ1-5, with D perhaps matching TRBD1 (5 bases). Germline CDR1 and CDR2: MNHEY and SMNVEV (reference sequence). V was shortened by 3 bases and J by 2 bases, with 8 bases between the two germline ends. The length of the CDR3 is 14 residues. In nucleotides, the CDR3 is TGTGCCAGCAGTTTGAGGGACGGCAATCAGCCCCAGCATTTT. Translation gives CASSLRDGNQPQHF.

On this clone itself: A much larger clonotype is one base distant, so this may be a read error. CDR3 sequence: CASSPGSEINSEQYF. CDR3 in DNA: TGTGCCAGCTCACCAGGGTCAGAAATTAACTCCGAGCAGTACTTC. The chain combines TRBV18 with TRBJ2-7, with D hard to call. CDR3 length: 15 residues. Looked up from germline, CDR1 is KGHSH and CDR2 is LQKENI. Trimming took 2 bases from V and 6 from J, leaving 17 bases between them. Drawing the rest from reference TRBV18 and TRBJ2-7, the complete variable domain is NAGVMQNPRHLVRRRGQEARLRCSPMKGHSHVYWYRQLPEEGLKFMVYLQKENIIDESGMPKERFSAEFPKEGPSILRIQQVVRGDSAAYFCASSPGSEINSEQYFGPGTRLTVT.

This clone was detected ten times or more. The rearrangement uses TRBV2 and TRBJ1-4, with D perhaps matching TRBD1 (6 bases). In germline, CDR1 is SNHLY, CDR2 FYNNEI. V lost 2 bases and J lost 6, with 13 bases in between. This CDR3 region has 15 residues. The CDR3 spells CASSESRGRDEKLFF. DNA for the CDR3: TGTGCCAGCAGTGAATCCCGGGGGCGGGATGAAAAACTGTTTTTT.

Sample share makes this clone medium-sized. Distinct nucleotide sequences in the sample also encode this CDR3. The J gene is TRBJ2-3, the V gene TRBV27, with 10 positions matching TRBD2. In germline, CDR1 is MNHEY, CDR2 SMNVEV (reference sequence). This CDR3 spans 16 amino acids. After removal of 4 bases from V and 3 bases from J, the junction contained 7 bases not matched to a gene. The chain's CDR3 is CASSSRLAGGTDTQYF. CDR3 bases: TGTGCCAGCAGTTCCCGACTAGCGGGTGGTACAGATACGCAGTATTTT.

To note about this clone: The junction and the germline gene differ at one end; a read error may be behind it. This chain's CDR3 is CASSLSTNTEDFF. Here the CDR3 DNA reads TGTGCCAGCAGTCTCTCTACTAACACTGAAGATTTCTTT. The chain recombines TRBV27 with TRBJ1-1; D unresolved. The CDR3 contains 13 residues. Looked up from germline, CDR1 is MNHEY and CDR2 is SMNVEV (reference sequence).

The table lists this clone with many counts. V is TRBV20-1 and J is TRBJ2-5; the D gene is possibly TRBD2 (6 bases). This CDR3 region has 14 residues. The germline CDR1 and CDR2 sequences are DFQATT and SNEGSKA (reference sequence). Trimming pared 1 base from V and 2 bases from J, leaving 11 bases between. CDR3 DNA sequence: TGCAGTGCTAGAGCGGGCGGGGTGCAAGAGACCCAGTACTTC. Protein sequence: CSARAGGVQETQYF.

Ten or more counts support this clone. This sequence joins TRBV10-3 and TRBJ2-7; D is tentatively TRBD1 or TRBD2 (5 bases each). V shed 6 bases and J shed 2 bases, with 17 bases lying between them. This CDR3 is built from 15 residues. Germline loops: CDR1 ENHRY, CDR2 SYGVKD. The CDR3 reads CAIRDDRDGTYEQYF. CDR3 DNA: TGTGCCATCAGGGATGACCGGGACGGGACCTACGAGCAGTACTTC.

This clone came up many times. The rearrangement uses TRBV24-1 and TRBJ2-3, with no clear D. Germline lookup yields CDR1 KGHDR and CDR2 SFDVKD. CDR3 length: 15 amino acids. Between the trimmed V and J ends, which lost 6 bases and 0 bases, there was a span of 12 bases. CDR3 DNA: TGTGCCACCAGTCATCAGCCTTTTAGCACAGATACGCAGTATTTT. It yields the protein CATSHQPFSTDTQYF.

Notes on this clone: One end of the junction does not line up with germline, which may come from a read error. This chain links TRBV24-1 with TRBJ2-1; D ambiguous. CDR1 is KGHDR and CDR2 is SFDVKD in the germline V gene. The CDR3 extends over 15 amino acids. The CDR3 here is CATEVRILSYNEKFF. CDR3 coding DNA: TGTGCCACCGAGGTTCGAATTTTGTCCTACAATGAGAAGTTCTTC.

The sample holds many counts of this clone. This chain uses TRBV30 with TRBJ2-5, with D maybe TRBD2 (5 bases). CDR1 and CDR2 from the germline V gene are GTSNPN and SVGIG (reference sequence). Trimming removed 2 bases at V and 5 bases at J, with 9 bases between. CDR3 size: 12 residues. CDR3 region: CAWSNTGETQYF. The DNA for the CDR3 is TGTGCCTGGAGTAATACGGGGGAGACCCAGTACTTC.

This clone was counted ten times or more. The chain has TRBV19 and TRBJ1-5; D not resolved. Trimming cost V 4 bases and J 2 bases, with 12 bases left between them. Germline assignment: CDR1 LNHDA and CDR2 SQIVND (reference sequence). The CDR3 spans 15 residues. The CDR3 here is CASSTVEGGNQPQHF. CDR3 DNA sequence: TGTGCCAGTAGTACGGTGGAGGGAGGCAATCAGCCCCAGCATTTT.

This clone came up many times. This rearrangement joins TRBV29-1 to TRBJ2-7; TRBD1 matches at 11 bases. V shed 7 bases, J shed 7 bases, and the junction held 9 bases outside the gene matches. The length of the CDR3 is 13 residues. Germline assignment: CDR1 SQVTM and CDR2 ANQGSEA. CDR3 loop: CSATPGQGGEQYF. The DNA for the CDR3 is TGCAGCGCAACGCCGGGACAGGGGGGGGAGCAGTACTTC.

This clone was seen repeatedly, ten times or more. The chain employs TRBV20-1 and TRBJ2-7; a possible D gene is TRBD1 (5 bases). The germline gives CDR1 DFQATT, CDR2 SNEGSKA (reference sequence). Trimming shortened V by 5 bases and J by 1 base, and 12 bases separated the two germline ends. This CDR3 contains 13 residues. In DNA, the CDR3 is TGCAGTGCTCAGGGTCCGCAATCCTACGAGCAGTACTTC. This encodes CSAQGPQSYEQYF.

This chain uses TRBV12-3 or TRBV12-4 with TRBJ2-5; 9 positions match TRBD1. After removal of 5 bases from V and 5 bases from J, the junction contained 6 bases not matched to a gene. This CDR3 spans 14 amino acids. The CDR3: CASSKTGGAETQYF. The CDR3 DNA reads as TGTGCCAGCAGTAAAACAGGGGGCGCCGAGACCCAGTACTTC.

The table lists this clone with a few counts. A junction boundary mismatches the germline segment, possibly from a read error. Other DNA sequences from this sample encode an identical CDR3 as well. The rearrangement uses TRBV28 and TRBJ2-3, with 7 bases that match TRBD2. The CDR3 runs 14 residues. Germline V gene sequence: CDR1 MDHEN, CDR2 SYDVKM. CDR3 nucleotide sequence: TGCGCCAGCAGTTTAGCGGGTGAATTGTATACGCAGTATTTT. Its translation is CASSLAGELYTQYF.

About this clone itself: Mismatch with germline at one junction end may stem from a read error. The rearrangement uses TRBV28 and TRBJ2-7; 9 nucleotides agree with TRBD2. CDR3 size: 15 residues. Germline CDR1 MDHEN, CDR2 SYDVKM. The chain's CDR3 is CASSLSLAGTHDQYF. The CDR3, as DNA: TGTGCCAGCAGTTTATCCCTAGCGGGGACCCACGATCAGTACTTC.

In nucleotides, the CDR3 is TGTGCCAGCAGCTTACGGGACAGGGGAATCTACGAGCAGTACTTC. Its protein product is CASSLRDRGIYEQYF. This chain uses TRBV7-2 with TRBJ2-7, with 10 bases that match TRBD1. Per germline, CDR1 SGHTA and CDR2 FQGNSA. CDR3 length: 15 residues. The junction had 4 bases not matched to a gene; V was cut back by 2 bases and J by 3 bases.

This clone occurred many times. The chain recombines TRBV6-5 with TRBJ2-1; no firm D call. CDR3 length: 13 residues. Per the germline V gene, CDR1 is MNHEY and CDR2 is SVGAGI. V lost 2 bases, J lost 9 bases, and 11 bases lay in between. CDR3 DNA sequence: TGTGCCAGCAGTTACCGGGCATTCAGTGAGCAGTTCTTC. This translates into CASSYRAFSEQFF.

As concerns this clone: A single base separates this from a much larger clone, so it may be a read error. This likely comes from a read error, as the CDR3 has no conserved phenylalanine or tryptophan at its end. The chain couples TRBV29-1 to TRBJ1-1; TRBD1 might be the D (6 bases). Looked up from germline, CDR1 is SQVTM and CDR2 is ANQGSEA. This CDR3 spans 13 amino acids. V lost 8 bases, J lost 3 bases, and 16 bases lay in between. In DNA, the CDR3 is TGCAGCTTTGGGGGGCGGACAGACACTGAAGCTTTCCTT. This codes for CSFGGRTDTEAFL.

This clone was observed at least ten times. The chain has TRBV20-1 and TRBJ1-3; D is perhaps TRBD1 (5 bases). The germline V gene has CDR1 DFQATT and CDR2 SNEGSKA (reference sequence). Trimming took off 0 bases at V and 5 bases at J, with 20 bases between the two ends. The CDR3 runs 17 residues. This CDR3 reads CSAREARRGDPRNTIYF. The CDR3 coding sequence is TGCAGTGCTAGAGAGGCTCGGAGGGGCGATCCAAGAAACACCATATATTTT.

This clone appeared many times. The same CDR3 arises from other DNA sequences in this sample as well. The V and J genes are TRBV19 and TRBJ2-1; TRBD2 matches 10 bases. V was clipped by 6 bases and J by 9 bases; unmatched bases: 11. Germline V gives CDR1 LNHDA, CDR2 SQIVND (reference sequence). This CDR3 is built from 15 residues. DNA for the CDR3: TGTGCCAGTAGCCCCCGGAGCGGGAGGGTTGGTGAGCAGTTCTTC. Residues: CASSPRSGRVGEQFF. The full variable domain, its missing parts supplied by reference TRBV19 and TRBJ2-1, is DGGITQSPKYLFRKEGQNVTLSCEQNLNHDAMYWYRQDPGQGLRLIYYSQIVNDFQKGDIAEGYSVSREKKESFPLTVTSAQKNPTAFYLCASSPRSGRVGEQFFGPGTRLTVL.

This clone has just a few counts. A much larger clone differs by one base, so this may be a read error. This chain links TRBV4-1 with TRBJ2-7; unclear D gene. Trimming removed 4 bases at V and 6 bases at J, with 13 bases between. The CDR3 is 13 amino acids. The germline V gene encodes CDR1 MGHRA and CDR2 YSYEKL. The DNA of the CDR3 is TGCGCCAGCAGCCTGGTCGACGTCACCGAGCAGTACTTC. Protein: CASSLVDVTEQYF.

On this clone: One end of the junction fails to match germline, which may point to a read error. This sample also contains other DNA sequences that code for the same CDR3. The V call is TRBV27, the J call TRBJ2-2; 7 bases match TRBD1. From germline, CDR1 is MNHEY and CDR2 SMNVEV (reference sequence). The CDR3 covers 16 residues. Here the CDR3 DNA reads TGTGCCAGCAGGGGTGTCATGGGACAGCACACCGGGGAGTTGTTTTTT. The encoded protein is CASRGVMGQHTGELFF.